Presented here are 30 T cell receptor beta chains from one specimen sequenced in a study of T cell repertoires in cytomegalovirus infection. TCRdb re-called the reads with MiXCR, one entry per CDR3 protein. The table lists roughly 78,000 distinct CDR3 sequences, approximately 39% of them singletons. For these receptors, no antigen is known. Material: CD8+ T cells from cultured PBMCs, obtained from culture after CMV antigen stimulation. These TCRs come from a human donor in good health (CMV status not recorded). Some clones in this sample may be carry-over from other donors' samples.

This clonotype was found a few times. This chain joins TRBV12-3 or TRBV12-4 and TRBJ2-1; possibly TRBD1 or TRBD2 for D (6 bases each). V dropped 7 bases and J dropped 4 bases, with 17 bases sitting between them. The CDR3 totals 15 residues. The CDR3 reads CASNSPGAPYNEQFF. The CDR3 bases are TGTGCCAGCAACTCCCCGGGGGCCCCTTACAATGAGCAGTTCTTC.

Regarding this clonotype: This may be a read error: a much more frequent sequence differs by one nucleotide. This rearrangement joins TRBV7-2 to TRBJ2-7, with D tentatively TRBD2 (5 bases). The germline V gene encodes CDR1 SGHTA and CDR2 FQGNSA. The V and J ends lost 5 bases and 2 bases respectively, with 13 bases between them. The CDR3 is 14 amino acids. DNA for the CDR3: TGTGCCAGCAGCAGAGGACTGGGTACCTACGAGCAGTACTTC. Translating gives CASSRGLGTYEQYF.

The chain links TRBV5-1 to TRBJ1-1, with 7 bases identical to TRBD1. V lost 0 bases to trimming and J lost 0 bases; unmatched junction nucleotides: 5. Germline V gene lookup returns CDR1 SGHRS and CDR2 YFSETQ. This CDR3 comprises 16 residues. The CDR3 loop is CASSLEAGGMNTEAFF. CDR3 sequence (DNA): TGCGCCAGCAGCTTGGAGGCAGGGGGTATGAACACTGAAGCTTTCTTT.

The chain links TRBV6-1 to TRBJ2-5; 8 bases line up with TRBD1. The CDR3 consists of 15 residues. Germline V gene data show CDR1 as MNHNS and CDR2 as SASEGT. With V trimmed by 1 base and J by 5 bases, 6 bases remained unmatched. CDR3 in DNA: TGTGCCAGCAGTGAAGGGACAGGGCGGAGGGAGACCCAGTACTTC. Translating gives CASSEGTGRRETQYF.

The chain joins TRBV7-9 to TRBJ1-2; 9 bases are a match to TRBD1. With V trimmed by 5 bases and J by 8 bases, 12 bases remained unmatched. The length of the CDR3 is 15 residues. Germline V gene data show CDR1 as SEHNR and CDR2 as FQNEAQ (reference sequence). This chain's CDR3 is CASSHGTGFREGYTF. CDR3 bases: TGTGCCAGCAGCCACGGGACAGGGTTCAGGGAAGGCTACACCTTC.

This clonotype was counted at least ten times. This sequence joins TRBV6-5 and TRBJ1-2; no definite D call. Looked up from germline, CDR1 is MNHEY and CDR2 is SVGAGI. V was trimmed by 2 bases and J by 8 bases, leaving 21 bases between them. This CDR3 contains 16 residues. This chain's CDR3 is CASSYNPRPLDGGYTF. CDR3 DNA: TGTGCCAGCAGTTACAACCCCCGGCCCTTAGACGGGGGCTACACCTTC.

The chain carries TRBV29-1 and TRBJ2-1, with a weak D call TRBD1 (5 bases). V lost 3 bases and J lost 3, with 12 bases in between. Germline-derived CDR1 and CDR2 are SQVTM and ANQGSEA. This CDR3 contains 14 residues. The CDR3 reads CSVDRVSYYNEQFF. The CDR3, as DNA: TGCAGCGTTGACAGGGTATCTTACTACAATGAGCAGTTCTTC.

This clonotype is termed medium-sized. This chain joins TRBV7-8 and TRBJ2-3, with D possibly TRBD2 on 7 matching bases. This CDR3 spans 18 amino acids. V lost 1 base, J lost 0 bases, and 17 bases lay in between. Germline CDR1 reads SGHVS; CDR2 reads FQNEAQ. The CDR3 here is CASSLGGGPGTSTDTQYF. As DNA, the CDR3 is TGTGCCAGCAGCTTAGGGGGGGGCCCAGGGACTAGCACAGATACGCAGTATTTT.

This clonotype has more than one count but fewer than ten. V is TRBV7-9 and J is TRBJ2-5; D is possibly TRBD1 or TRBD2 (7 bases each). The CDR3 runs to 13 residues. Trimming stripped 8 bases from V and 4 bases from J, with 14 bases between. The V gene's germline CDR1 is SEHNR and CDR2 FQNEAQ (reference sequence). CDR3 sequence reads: CASVRGGGETQYF. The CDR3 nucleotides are TGTGCCAGCGTCAGGGGGGGAGGAGAGACCCAGTACTTC.

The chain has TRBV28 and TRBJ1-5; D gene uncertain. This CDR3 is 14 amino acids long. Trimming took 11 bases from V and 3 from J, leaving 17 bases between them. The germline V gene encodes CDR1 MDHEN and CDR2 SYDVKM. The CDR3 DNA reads TGTGCCGGTAACGTAGTGGGCTACAATCAGCCCCAGCATTTT. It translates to CAGNVVGYNQPQHF.

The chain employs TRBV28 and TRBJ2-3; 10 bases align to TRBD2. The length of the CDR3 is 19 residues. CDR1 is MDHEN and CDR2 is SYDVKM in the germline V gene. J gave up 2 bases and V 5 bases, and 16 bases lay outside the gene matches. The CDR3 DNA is TGTGCCAGCAGTACCATCCGAGCGGGGGGGCGGTGGGACACAGATACGCAGTATTTT. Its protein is CASSTIRAGGRWDTDTQYF.

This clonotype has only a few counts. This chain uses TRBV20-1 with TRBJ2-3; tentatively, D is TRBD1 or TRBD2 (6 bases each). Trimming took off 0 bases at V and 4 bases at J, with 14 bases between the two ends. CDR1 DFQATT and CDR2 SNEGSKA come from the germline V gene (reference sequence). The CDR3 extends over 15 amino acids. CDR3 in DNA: TGCAGTGCTAGAGATCCCCAGGGGAGGCCAGATACGCAGTATTTT. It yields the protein CSARDPQGRPDTQYF.

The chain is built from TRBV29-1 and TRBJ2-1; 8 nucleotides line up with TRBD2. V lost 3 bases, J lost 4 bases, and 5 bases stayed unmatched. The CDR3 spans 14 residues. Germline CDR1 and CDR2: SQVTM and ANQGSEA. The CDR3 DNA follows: TGCAGCGTTGATCGGGGGGGAACTTACAATGAGCAGTTCTTC. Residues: CSVDRGGTYNEQFF.

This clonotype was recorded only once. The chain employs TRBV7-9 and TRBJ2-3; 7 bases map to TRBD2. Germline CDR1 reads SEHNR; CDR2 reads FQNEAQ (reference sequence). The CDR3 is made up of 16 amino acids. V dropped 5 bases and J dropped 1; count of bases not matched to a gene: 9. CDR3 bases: TGTGCCAGCAGCCGCAGGACTAGAGGTGGCACAGATACGCAGTATTTT. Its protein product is CASSRRTRGGTDTQYF.

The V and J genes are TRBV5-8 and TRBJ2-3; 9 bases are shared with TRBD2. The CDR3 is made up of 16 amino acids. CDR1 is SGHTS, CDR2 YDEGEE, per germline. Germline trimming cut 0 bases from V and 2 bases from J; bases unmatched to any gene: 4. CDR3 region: CASSLGAGLATDTQYF. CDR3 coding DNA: TGTGCCAGCAGCTTGGGGGCGGGACTAGCCACAGATACGCAGTATTTT.

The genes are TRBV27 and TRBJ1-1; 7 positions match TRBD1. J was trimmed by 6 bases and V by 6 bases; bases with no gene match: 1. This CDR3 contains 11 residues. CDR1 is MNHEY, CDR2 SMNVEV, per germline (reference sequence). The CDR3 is CASRQGAEAFF. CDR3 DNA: TGTGCCAGCAGGCAGGGGGCTGAAGCTTTCTTT.

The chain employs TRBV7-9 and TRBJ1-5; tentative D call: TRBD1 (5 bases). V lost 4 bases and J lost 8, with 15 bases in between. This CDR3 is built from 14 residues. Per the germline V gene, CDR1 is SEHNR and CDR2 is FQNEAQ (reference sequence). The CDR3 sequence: CASSSHEGFEPQHF. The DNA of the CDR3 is TGTGCCAGCAGCTCACACGAGGGGTTCGAGCCCCAGCATTTT.

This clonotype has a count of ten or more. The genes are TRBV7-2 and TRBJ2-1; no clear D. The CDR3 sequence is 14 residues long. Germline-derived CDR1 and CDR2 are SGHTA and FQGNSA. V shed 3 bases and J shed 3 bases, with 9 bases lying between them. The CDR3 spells CASSFPAYYNEQFF. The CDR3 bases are TGTGCCAGCAGCTTCCCGGCCTACTACAATGAGCAGTTCTTC.

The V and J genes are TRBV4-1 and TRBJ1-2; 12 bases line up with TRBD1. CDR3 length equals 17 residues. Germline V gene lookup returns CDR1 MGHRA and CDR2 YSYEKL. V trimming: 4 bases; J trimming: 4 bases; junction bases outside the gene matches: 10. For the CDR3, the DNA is TGCGCCAGCAGCCCCGGGACAGGGGGCGCAGGGAGCTATGGCTACACCTTC. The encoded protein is CASSPGTGGAGSYGYTF.

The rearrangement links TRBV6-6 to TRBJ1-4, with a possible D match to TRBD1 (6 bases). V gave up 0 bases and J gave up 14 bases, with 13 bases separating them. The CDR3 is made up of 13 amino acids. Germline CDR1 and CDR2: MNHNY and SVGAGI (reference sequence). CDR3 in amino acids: CASSYSIDRFLFF. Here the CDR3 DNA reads TGTGCCAGCAGTTACTCGATAGACAGGTTTCTGTTTTTT.

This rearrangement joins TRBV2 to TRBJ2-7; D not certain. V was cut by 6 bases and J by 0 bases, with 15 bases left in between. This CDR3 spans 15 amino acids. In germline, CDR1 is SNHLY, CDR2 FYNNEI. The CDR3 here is CASSQEYRFSYEQYF. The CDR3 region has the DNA TGTGCCAGCAGCCAGGAATATAGATTCTCCTACGAGCAGTACTTC.

The CDR3 protein is CASTYSTGNTEAFF. CDR3 nucleotides: TGTGCCAGCACCTATTCGACGGGTAACACTGAAGCTTTCTTT. The V call is TRBV7-9, the J call TRBJ1-1; unclear D gene. Germline V gives CDR1 SEHNR, CDR2 FQNEAQ (reference sequence). This CDR3 comprises 14 residues. Trimming pared 7 bases from V and 2 bases from J, leaving 14 bases between.

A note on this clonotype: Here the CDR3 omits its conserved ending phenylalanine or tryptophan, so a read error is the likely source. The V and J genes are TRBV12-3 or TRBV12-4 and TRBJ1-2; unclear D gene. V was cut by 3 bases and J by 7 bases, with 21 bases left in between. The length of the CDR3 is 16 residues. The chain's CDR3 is CASSLLLFPGFSGYTL. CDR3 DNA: TGTGCCAGCAGTTTGCTCCTGTTTCCTGGGTTCAGTGGCTACACCCTC.

CDR3 nucleotides: TGTGCCAGCAGTTACGTGGCAGTCTATGGCTACACCTTC. As protein: CASSYVAVYGYTF. This rearrangement joins TRBV6-2 or TRBV6-3 to TRBJ1-2; D remains unclear. The CDR3 totals 13 residues. Trimming cost V 2 bases and J 4 bases, with 8 bases left between them. CDR1 is MNHEY and CDR2 is SVGEGT in the germline V gene.

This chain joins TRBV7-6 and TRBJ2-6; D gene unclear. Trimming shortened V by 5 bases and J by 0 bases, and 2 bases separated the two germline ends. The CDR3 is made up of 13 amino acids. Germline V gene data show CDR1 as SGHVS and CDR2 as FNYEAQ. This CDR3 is CASSHSGANVLTF. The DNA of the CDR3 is TGTGCCAGCAGCCACTCTGGGGCCAACGTCCTGACTTTC.

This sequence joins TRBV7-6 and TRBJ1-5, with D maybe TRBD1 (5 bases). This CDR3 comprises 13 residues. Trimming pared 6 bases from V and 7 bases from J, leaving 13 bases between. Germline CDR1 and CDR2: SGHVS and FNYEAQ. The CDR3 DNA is TGTGCCAGCAGTCCGGGGCCGGGACAGCCCCAGCATTTT. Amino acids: CASSPGPGQPQHF.

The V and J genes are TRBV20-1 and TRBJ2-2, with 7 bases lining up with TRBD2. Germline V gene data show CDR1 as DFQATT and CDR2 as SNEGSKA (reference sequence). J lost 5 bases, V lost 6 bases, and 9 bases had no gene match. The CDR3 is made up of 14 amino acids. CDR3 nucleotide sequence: TGCAGTGCGCCCTACGGGGGGTTAACCGGGGAGCTGTTTTTT. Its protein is CSAPYGGLTGELFF.

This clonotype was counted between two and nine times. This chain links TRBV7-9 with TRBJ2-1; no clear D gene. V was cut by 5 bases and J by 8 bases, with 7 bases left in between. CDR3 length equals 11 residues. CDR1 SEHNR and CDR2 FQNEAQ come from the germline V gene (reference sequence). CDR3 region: CASSPSDEQFF. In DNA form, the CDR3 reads TGTGCCAGCAGCCCAAGCGATGAGCAGTTCTTC.

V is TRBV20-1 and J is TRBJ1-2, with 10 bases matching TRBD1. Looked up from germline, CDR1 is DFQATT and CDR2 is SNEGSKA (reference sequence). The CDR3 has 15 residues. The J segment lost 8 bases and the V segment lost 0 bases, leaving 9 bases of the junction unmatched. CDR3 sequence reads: CSARDPGQGFEGYTF. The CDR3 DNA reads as TGCAGTGCTAGAGATCCGGGACAGGGGTTCGAAGGCTACACCTTC.

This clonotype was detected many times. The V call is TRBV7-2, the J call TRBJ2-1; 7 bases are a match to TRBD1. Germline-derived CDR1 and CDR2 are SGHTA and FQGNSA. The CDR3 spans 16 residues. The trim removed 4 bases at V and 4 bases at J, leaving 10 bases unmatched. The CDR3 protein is CASSSEGALLYNEQFF. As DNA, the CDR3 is TGTGCCAGCAGCTCTGAGGGGGCCTTACTTTACAATGAGCAGTTCTTC.